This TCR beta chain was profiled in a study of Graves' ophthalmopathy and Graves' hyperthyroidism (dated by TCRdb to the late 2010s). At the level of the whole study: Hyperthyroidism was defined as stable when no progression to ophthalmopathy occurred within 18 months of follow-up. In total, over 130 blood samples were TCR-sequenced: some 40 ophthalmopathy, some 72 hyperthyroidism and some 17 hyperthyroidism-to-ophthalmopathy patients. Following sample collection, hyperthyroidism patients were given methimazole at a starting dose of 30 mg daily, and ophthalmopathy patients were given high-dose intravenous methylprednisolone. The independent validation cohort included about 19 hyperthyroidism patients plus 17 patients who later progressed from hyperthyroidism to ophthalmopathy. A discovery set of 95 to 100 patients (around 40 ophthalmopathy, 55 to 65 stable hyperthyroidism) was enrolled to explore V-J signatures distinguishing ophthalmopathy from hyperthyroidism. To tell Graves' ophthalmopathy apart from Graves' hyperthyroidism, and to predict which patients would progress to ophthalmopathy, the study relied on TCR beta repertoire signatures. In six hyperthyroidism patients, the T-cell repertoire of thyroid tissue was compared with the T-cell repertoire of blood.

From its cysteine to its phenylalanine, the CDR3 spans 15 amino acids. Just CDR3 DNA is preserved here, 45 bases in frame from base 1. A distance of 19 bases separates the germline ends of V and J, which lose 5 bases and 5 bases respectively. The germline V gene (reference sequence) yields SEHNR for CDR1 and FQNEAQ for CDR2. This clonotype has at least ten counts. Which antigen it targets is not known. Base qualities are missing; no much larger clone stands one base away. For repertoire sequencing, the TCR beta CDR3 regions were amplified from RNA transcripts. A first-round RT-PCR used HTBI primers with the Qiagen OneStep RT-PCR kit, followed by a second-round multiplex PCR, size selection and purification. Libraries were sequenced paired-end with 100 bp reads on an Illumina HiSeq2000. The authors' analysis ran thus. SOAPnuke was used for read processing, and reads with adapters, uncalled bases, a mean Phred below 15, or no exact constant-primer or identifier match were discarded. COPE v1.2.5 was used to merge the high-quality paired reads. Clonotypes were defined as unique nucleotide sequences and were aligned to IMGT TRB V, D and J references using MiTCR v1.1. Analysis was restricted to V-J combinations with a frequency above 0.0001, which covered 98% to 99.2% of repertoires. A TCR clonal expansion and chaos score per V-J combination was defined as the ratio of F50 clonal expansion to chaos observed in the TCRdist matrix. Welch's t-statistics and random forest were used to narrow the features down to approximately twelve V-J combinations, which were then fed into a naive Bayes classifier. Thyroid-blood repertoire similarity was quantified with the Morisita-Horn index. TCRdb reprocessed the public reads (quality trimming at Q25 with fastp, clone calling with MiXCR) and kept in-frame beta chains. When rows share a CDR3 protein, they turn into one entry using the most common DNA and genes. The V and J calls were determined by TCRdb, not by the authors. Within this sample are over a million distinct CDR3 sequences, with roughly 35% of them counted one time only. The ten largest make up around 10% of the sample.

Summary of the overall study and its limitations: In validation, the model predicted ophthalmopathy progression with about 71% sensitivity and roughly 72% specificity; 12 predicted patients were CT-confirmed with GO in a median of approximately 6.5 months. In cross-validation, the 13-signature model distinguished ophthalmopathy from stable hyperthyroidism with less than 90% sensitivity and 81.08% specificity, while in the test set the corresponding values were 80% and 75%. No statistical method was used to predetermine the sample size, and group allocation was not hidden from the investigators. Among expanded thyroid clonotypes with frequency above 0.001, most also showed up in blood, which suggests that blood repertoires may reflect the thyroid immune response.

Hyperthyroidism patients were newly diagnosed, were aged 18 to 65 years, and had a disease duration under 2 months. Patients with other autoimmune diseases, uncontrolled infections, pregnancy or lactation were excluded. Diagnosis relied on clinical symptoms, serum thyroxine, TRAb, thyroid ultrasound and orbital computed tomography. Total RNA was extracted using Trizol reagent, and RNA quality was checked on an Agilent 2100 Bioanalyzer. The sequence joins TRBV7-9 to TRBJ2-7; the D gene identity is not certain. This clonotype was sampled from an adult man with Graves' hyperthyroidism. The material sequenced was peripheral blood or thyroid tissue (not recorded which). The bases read TGTGCCAGCAGCCGATTAGACGGGCCCGCCGACGAGCAGTACTTC. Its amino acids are CASSRLDGPADEQYF. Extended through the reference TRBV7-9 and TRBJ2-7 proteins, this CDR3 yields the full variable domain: DTGVSQNPRHKITKRGQNVTFRCDPISEHNRLYWYRQTLGQGPEFLTYFQNEAQLEKSRLLSDRFSAERPKGSFSTLEIQRTEQGDSAMYLCASSRLDGPADEQYFGPGTRLTVT.